Below, 11 T cell receptor beta chains from the same sample are listed, as sequenced in a study of graft-versus-host responses after intestinal transplantation. No antigens are known for them. Only in-frame clones appear in the TCRdb table, and some are missing; sequencing was by immunoSEQ multiplex PCR. The table shows fewer than 150,000 clones, with more than 90% occurring only once. Sequencing used unstimulated CD4+ T cells sorted from spleen or lymph node cells, obtained before intestinal transplant. Receptors originate from a human donor who received an intestinal transplant.

The V call is TRBV2, the J call TRBJ1-2; D is unclear. The CDR3 is made up of 15 amino acids. V was cut by 6 bases and J by 4 bases, with 18 bases left in between. Germline V gives CDR1 SNHLY, CDR2 FYNNEI. The CDR3 is CASRPRASSFYGYTF. The CDR3 region has the DNA TGTGCCAGCAGGCCCCGGGCCAGCTCCTTCTATGGCTACACCTTC.

This clone was recorded once. This chain links TRBV5-6 with TRBJ1-1; the D gene is possibly TRBD1 (5 bases). The CDR3 spans 15 residues. V was shortened by 5 bases and J by 6 bases, with 20 bases between the two germline ends. Germline assignment: CDR1 SGHDT and CDR2 YYEEEE. CDR3 protein: CASRYRDRASAEAFF. The CDR3 bases are TGTGCCAGCAGATACCGGGACCGAGCGTCCGCTGAAGCTTTCTTT.

This rearrangement joins TRBV2 to TRBJ1-4; a weak D match, TRBD1 (5 bases). V lost 6 bases, J lost 6 bases, and 14 bases lay in between. Germline V CDR1 and CDR2: SNHLY, FYNNEI. This CDR3 has 14 residues. Written as DNA, the CDR3 is TGTGCCAGCAGCCTTCAGGGAGGAGATGAAAAACTGTTTTTT. Protein product: CASSLQGGDEKLFF.

The chain is built from TRBV2 and TRBJ2-3; D perhaps matches TRBD1 (6 bases). CDR3 length: 14 amino acids. Germline V gives CDR1 SNHLY, CDR2 FYNNEI. V lost 8 bases, J lost 5 bases, and 17 bases lay in between. CDR3 amino acids: CASGQGNVVDTQYF. CDR3 DNA: TGTGCCAGCGGTCAGGGGAACGTGGTAGATACGCAGTATTTT.

This rearrangement joins TRBV27 to TRBJ2-4, with 11 bases lining up with TRBD1. The CDR3 is 15 amino acids. Germline CDR1 reads MNHEY; CDR2 reads SMNVEV (reference sequence). Unmatched junction bases numbered 2, after V lost 6 bases and J lost 1 base. CDR3 DNA: TGTGCCAGCAGCGGGACAGGGGGTGCCAAAAACATTCAGTACTTC. It translates to CASSGTGGAKNIQYF.

This chain joins TRBV5-1 and TRBJ1-2; the D is unclear. Trimming removed 0 bases from V and 3 bases from J, with 6 bases in between. The CDR3 length is 13 residues. Germline V gene sequence: CDR1 SGHRS, CDR2 YFSETQ. The DNA for the CDR3 is TGCGCCAGCAGCTTGGACGGAGACTATGGCTACACCTTC. Amino acids: CASSLDGDYGYTF.

As for this clone: Other DNA sequences in this specimen translate into the identical CDR3. CDR3 residues: CASSLGVNTEAFF. As DNA, the CDR3 is TGTGCCAGCAGTCTCGGGGTGAACACTGAAGCTTTCTTT. The chain links TRBV2 to TRBJ1-1; D ambiguous. V lost 5 bases and J lost 0, with 7 bases in between. Germline CDR1 SNHLY, CDR2 FYNNEI. CDR3 length: 13 residues.

The rearrangement uses TRBV11-2 and TRBJ1-2; D remains ambiguous. The CDR3 has 13 amino acids. The germline V gene encodes CDR1 SGHAT and CDR2 FQNNGV. V was pared by 3 bases and J by 8 bases, with 13 bases between. CDR3 amino acids: CASSFTGSGGYTF. CDR3 DNA: TGTGCCAGCAGCTTTACCGGATCAGGCGGCTACACCTTC. The full variable domain, in which reference TRBV11-2 and TRBJ1-2 provide the parts outside the CDR3, is EAGVAQSPRYKIIEKRQSVAFWCNPISGHATLYWYQQILGQGPKLLIQFQNNGVVDDSQLPKDRFSAERLKGVDSTLKIQPAKLEDSAVYLCASSFTGSGGYTFGSGTRLTVV.

V and J are TRBV9 and TRBJ2-1; D is ambiguous. Germline CDR1 reads SGDLS; CDR2 reads YYNGEE. This CDR3 region has 14 residues. V was shortened by 7 bases and J by 0 bases, with 11 bases between the two germline ends. The CDR3 bases are TGTGCCAGCTCTAACCACGTCTCCTACAATGAGCAGTTCTTC. Amino acids: CASSNHVSYNEQFF.

This chain uses TRBV5-1 with TRBJ2-7; 7 nucleotides agree with TRBD2. Trimming at V came to 7 bases and at J to 6 bases, leaving 7 bases not matched to a gene. Germline CDR1 SGHRS, CDR2 YFSETQ. This CDR3 region has 12 residues. The CDR3 region has the DNA TGCGCCAGCTGGGGGGGGACGAGCGAGCAGTACTTC. This encodes CASWGGTSEQYF.

The CDR3 is CASSVGLDFSTDTQYF. Written as DNA, the CDR3 is TGTGCCAGCAGCGTAGGACTAGACTTTAGCACAGATACGCAGTATTTT. The chain employs TRBV11-3 and TRBJ2-3; 7 positions match TRBD2. The CDR3 loop spans 16 amino acids. The germline gives CDR1 SGHNT, CDR2 YENEEA. The J segment lost 0 bases and the V segment lost 5 bases, leaving 8 bases of the junction unmatched.